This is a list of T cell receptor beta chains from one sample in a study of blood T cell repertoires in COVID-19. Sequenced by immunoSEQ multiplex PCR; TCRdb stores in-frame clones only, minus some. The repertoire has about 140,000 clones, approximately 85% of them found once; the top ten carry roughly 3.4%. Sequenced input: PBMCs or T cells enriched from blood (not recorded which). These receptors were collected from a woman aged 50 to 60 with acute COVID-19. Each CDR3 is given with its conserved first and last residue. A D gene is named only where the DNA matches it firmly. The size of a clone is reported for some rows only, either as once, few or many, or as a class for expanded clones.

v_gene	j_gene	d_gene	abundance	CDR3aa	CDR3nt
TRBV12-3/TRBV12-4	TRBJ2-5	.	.	CASRIGGETQYF	TGTGCCAGCAGAATAGGAGGGGAGACCCAGTACTTC
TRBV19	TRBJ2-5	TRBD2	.	CASSPRLAGTETQYF	TGTGCCAGTAGTCCAAGACTAGCGGGAACAGAGACCCAGTACTTC
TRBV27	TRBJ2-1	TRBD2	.	CASSLSGTSFYEQFF	TGTGCCAGCAGTTTATCCGGGACTAGTTTTTATGAGCAGTTCTTC
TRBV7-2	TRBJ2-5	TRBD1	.	CASSPETGGGKTQYF	TGTGCCAGCAGCCCAGAGACAGGGGGCGGCAAGACCCAGTACTTC
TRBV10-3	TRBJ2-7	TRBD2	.	CAIRGLAGGTPIGYEQYF	TGTGCCATCAGGGGACTAGCGGGAGGAACCCCCATCGGATACGAGCAGTACTTC
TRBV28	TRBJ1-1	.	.	CASTPRGIGTEAFF	TGTGCCAGCACCCCGAGGGGGATCGGCACTGAAGCTTTCTTT
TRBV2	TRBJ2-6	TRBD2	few	CASSRTSGKFSGANVLTF	TGTGCCAGCTCTAGAACTAGCGGGAAATTCTCTGGGGCCAACGTCCTGACTTTC
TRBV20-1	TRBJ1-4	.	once	CSASPGATNEKLFF	TGCAGTGCTAGTCCCGGGGCAACTAATGAAAAACTGTTTTTT
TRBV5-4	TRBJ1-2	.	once	CASSPGFYGYTF	TGTGCCAGCAGCCCAGGGTTCTATGGCTACACCTTC
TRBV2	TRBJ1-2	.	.	CASSLDFDGYTF	TGTGCCAGCAGCCTAGACTTTGACGGCTACACCTTC
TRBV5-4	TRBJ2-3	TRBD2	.	CASSAGVTDTQYF	TGTGCCAGCAGCGCGGGAGTCACAGATACGCAGTATTTT
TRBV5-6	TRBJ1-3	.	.	CASSLASGGNTIYF	TGTGCCAGCAGCTTGGCCTCAGGGGGAAACACCATATATTTT
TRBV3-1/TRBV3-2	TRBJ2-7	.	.	CASSHLPAEEQYF	TGTGCCAGCAGCCACCTCCCAGCGGAGGAGCAGTACTTC
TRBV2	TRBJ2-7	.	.	CASRGAVTPYEQYF	TGTGCCAGCAGGGGGGCGGTAACTCCCTACGAGCAGTACTTC
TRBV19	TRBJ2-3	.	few	CASSMGGGDTQYF	TGTGCCAGTAGTATGGGAGGGGGAGATACGCAGTATTTT
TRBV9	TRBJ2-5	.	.	CASSGGGRVETQYF	TGTGCCAGCAGCGGAGGGGGGAGGGTGGAGACCCAGTACTTC
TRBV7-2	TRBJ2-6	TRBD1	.	CASSSPGQSAGANVLTF	TGTGCCAGCAGCTCCCCGGGACAGAGTGCTGGGGCCAACGTCCTGACTTTC
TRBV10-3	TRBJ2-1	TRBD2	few	CATGAGEDNEQFF	TGTGCCACCGGAGCGGGAGAGGACAATGAGCAGTTCTTC